These T cell receptor beta chains were read from a single sample in a study of regulatory T cells in long-lasting Graves disease. A single record per CDR3 protein comes from TCRdb applying MiXCR to the multiplex PCR reads. The sample gives fewer than 450,000 distinct CDR3 sequences, roughly 20% of which show up once; around 20% is in the top ten. Source: peripheral blood mononuclear cells (PBMCs), taken when the disease was refractory, from a patient treated with antithyroid drugs. The receptors come from a female donor with Graves disease. The CDR3 runs from the conserved cysteine through the conserved F or W. Fields, in order: clone size, D gene, V gene, J gene, CDR3 protein, CDR3 DNA. D genes are given only for firm matches. Not every row has a clone size; where given, it reads once, few, many or a size class.

abundance: few
d_gene: NA
v_gene: TRBV19
j_gene: TRBJ2-6
CDR3aa: CASSQRQKSSGANVLTF
CDR3nt: TGTGCCAGTAGTCAAAGACAGAAGAGCTCTGGGGCCAACGTCCTGACTTTC

abundance: NA
d_gene: TRBD1
v_gene: TRBV28
j_gene: TRBJ2-1
CDR3aa: CASSSRTGTSYNEQFF
CDR3nt: TGTGCCAGCAGTTCCCGGACAGGGACTTCCTACAATGAGCAGTTCTTC

abundance: many
d_gene: TRBD1
v_gene: TRBV10-3
j_gene: TRBJ2-5
CDR3aa: CAIRRQGIEETQYF
CDR3nt: TGTGCCATCAGAAGACAGGGGATTGAGGAGACCCAGTACTTC

abundance: NA
d_gene: TRBD2
v_gene: TRBV5-6
j_gene: TRBJ2-2
CDR3aa: CASYSAGGPNTGELFF
CDR3nt: TGTGCCAGCTACTCAGCGGGAGGGCCCAACACCGGGGAGCTGTTTTTT

abundance: few
d_gene: NA
v_gene: TRBV19
j_gene: TRBJ2-7
CDR3aa: CASSSPGNSYEQYF
CDR3nt: TGTGCCAGTAGTTCGCCCGGAAACTCCTACGAGCAGTACTTC

abundance: few
d_gene: TRBD2
v_gene: TRBV12-3/TRBV12-4
j_gene: TRBJ2-2
CDR3aa: CASSFSLAGADTGELFF
CDR3nt: TGTGCCAGCAGTTTTAGTCTAGCGGGAGCGGACACCGGGGAGCTGTTTTTT

abundance: many
d_gene: NA
v_gene: TRBV12-3/TRBV12-4
j_gene: TRBJ1-3
CDR3aa: CASSLIEIRYF
CDR3nt: TGTGCCAGCAGTTTAATCGAGATCCGATATTTT

abundance: many
d_gene: NA
v_gene: TRBV6-1
j_gene: TRBJ1-1
CDR3aa: CASSDRLDPNTEAFF
CDR3nt: TGTGCCAGCAGTGATAGACTGGATCCGAACACTGAAGCTTTCTTT

abundance: many
d_gene: TRBD1
v_gene: TRBV11-2
j_gene: TRBJ1-4
CDR3aa: CASSSGQGNEKLFF
CDR3nt: TGTGCCAGCAGCTCGGGACAGGGGAATGAAAAACTGTTTTTT

abundance: NA
d_gene: TRBD2
v_gene: TRBV6-1
j_gene: TRBJ2-7
CDR3aa: CASRYLAGGTYEQYF
CDR3nt: TGTGCCAGCAGGTACCTAGCGGGAGGGACCTACGAGCAGTACTTC

abundance: few
d_gene: NA
v_gene: TRBV30
j_gene: TRBJ2-7
CDR3aa: CAWSDDMSLEQYF
CDR3nt: TGTGCCTGGAGCGACGACATGTCCCTCGAGCAGTACTTC

abundance: NA
d_gene: NA
v_gene: TRBV15
j_gene: TRBJ2-2
CDR3aa: CATSRGPGELFF
CDR3nt: TGTGCCACCAGCAGAGGACCCGGGGAGCTGTTTTTT

abundance: many
d_gene: NA
v_gene: TRBV6-7
j_gene: TRBJ1-6
CDR3aa: CASNRDCPNSPLHF
CDR3nt: TGTGCCAGCAACCGGGACTGCCCTAATTCACCCCTCCACTTT

abundance: few
d_gene: NA
v_gene: TRBV28
j_gene: TRBJ2-2
CDR3aa: CASRTLGAWGELFF
CDR3nt: TGTGCCAGCAGGACCCTGGGGGCGTGGGGGGAGCTGTTTTTT

abundance: NA
d_gene: NA
v_gene: TRBV29-1
j_gene: TRBJ2-2
CDR3aa: CSVDQGNTGELFF
CDR3nt: TGCAGCGTCGATCAGGGAAACACCGGGGAGCTGTTTTTT

abundance: few
d_gene: TRBD1
v_gene: TRBV4-3
j_gene: TRBJ1-4
CDR3aa: CASSQELPGQFKLGANEKLFF
CDR3nt: TGCGCCAGCAGCCAAGAATTGCCGGGACAGTTTAAACTAGGGGCTAATGAAAAACTGTTTTTT

abundance: many
d_gene: NA
v_gene: TRBV2
j_gene: TRBJ1-4
CDR3aa: CASSREGVGEKLFF
CDR3nt: TGTGCCAGCAGTCGAGAGGGCGTCGGTGAAAAACTGTTTTTT

abundance: NA
d_gene: NA
v_gene: TRBV13
j_gene: TRBJ2-2
CDR3aa: CASRGPLSNTGELFF
CDR3nt: TGTGCCAGCAGGGGTCCGCTTTCGAACACCGGGGAGCTGTTTTTT

abundance: NA
d_gene: NA
v_gene: TRBV7-2
j_gene: TRBJ1-5
CDR3aa: CASSITGWTDQPQHF
CDR3nt: TGTGCCAGCAGCATCACAGGGTGGACGGATCAGCCCCAGCATTTT

abundance: many
d_gene: NA
v_gene: TRBV11-2
j_gene: TRBJ2-7
CDR3aa: CASSLDGLSYEQYF
CDR3nt: TGTGCCAGCAGCTTAGATGGACTAAGCTACGAGCAGTACTTC

abundance: many
d_gene: NA
v_gene: TRBV15
j_gene: TRBJ2-7
CDR3aa: CATSRAGTLYEQYF
CDR3nt: TGTGCCACCAGCAGAGCCGGGACACTTTACGAGCAGTACTTC

abundance: NA
d_gene: TRBD1
v_gene: TRBV6-1
j_gene: TRBJ1-4
CDR3aa: CASRERGGLWVDEKLFF
CDR3nt: TGTGCCAGCAGGGAAAGAGGGGGCTTGTGGGTGGATGAAAAACTGTTTTTT

abundance: NA
d_gene: NA
v_gene: TRBV5-1
j_gene: TRBJ2-2
CDR3aa: CASSLGDSMSTGELFF
CDR3nt: TGCGCCAGCAGCTTGGGTGACAGCATGAGCACCGGGGAGCTGTTTTTT

abundance: many
d_gene: NA
v_gene: TRBV7-2
j_gene: TRBJ2-7
CDR3aa: CASSHSARTHEQYF
CDR3nt: TGTGCCAGCAGTCATAGCGCACGGACCCACGAGCAGTACTTC

abundance: many
d_gene: TRBD1
v_gene: TRBV7-9
j_gene: TRBJ2-5
CDR3aa: CASSSGTEEETQYF
CDR3nt: TGTGCCAGCAGCTCAGGGACAGAGGAAGAGACCCAGTACTTC

abundance: many
d_gene: TRBD1
v_gene: TRBV6-1
j_gene: TRBJ1-1
CDR3aa: CASKGQGLYLREAFF
CDR3nt: TGTGCCAGCAAAGGACAGGGACTCTATCTGAGGGAAGCTTTCTTT

abundance: many
d_gene: NA
v_gene: TRBV28
j_gene: TRBJ1-1
CDR3aa: CASSSPGPYTEAFF
CDR3nt: TGTGCCAGCAGTTCCCCCGGGCCTTACACTGAAGCTTTCTTT

abundance: NA
d_gene: NA
v_gene: TRBV20-1
j_gene: TRBJ1-1
CDR3aa: CSARVLSGDTEAFF
CDR3nt: TGCAGTGCTAGGGTCCTTTCAGGGGACACTGAAGCTTTCTTT

abundance: NA
d_gene: NA
v_gene: TRBV5-4
j_gene: TRBJ2-5
CDR3aa: CASSLGGERETQYF
CDR3nt: TGTGCCAGCAGCTTGGGGGGGGAACGGGAGACCCAGTACTTC

abundance: NA
d_gene: TRBD2
v_gene: TRBV28
j_gene: TRBJ2-3
CDR3aa: CASSSGAASGRTDTQYF
CDR3nt: TGTGCCAGCAGTTCCGGGGCGGCTAGCGGGCGGACAGATACGCAGTATTTT

abundance: many
d_gene: TRBD1
v_gene: TRBV7-2
j_gene: TRBJ1-5
CDR3aa: CASSDRGDQPQHF
CDR3nt: TGTGCCAGCAGTGACAGGGGGGATCAGCCCCAGCATTTT

abundance: many
d_gene: NA
v_gene: TRBV5-1
j_gene: TRBJ1-6
CDR3aa: CASSLEQAASPLHF
CDR3nt: TGCGCCAGCAGCTTGGAACAGGCAGCCTCACCCCTCCACTTT

abundance: many
d_gene: NA
v_gene: TRBV28
j_gene: TRBJ1-1
CDR3aa: CASWGYTEAFF
CDR3nt: TGTGCCAGCTGGGGGTACACTGAAGCTTTCTTT

abundance: few
d_gene: NA
v_gene: TRBV3-1
j_gene: TRBJ1-1
CDR3aa: CASSQDTLNTEAFF
CDR3nt: TGTGCCAGCAGCCAAGATACCCTGAACACTGAAGCTTTCTTT

abundance: few
d_gene: NA
v_gene: TRBV19
j_gene: TRBJ1-5
CDR3aa: CASSIRAEGGNQPQHF
CDR3nt: TGTGCCAGTAGTATAAGGGCTGAGGGAGGCAATCAGCCCCAGCATTTT

abundance: many
d_gene: TRBD1
v_gene: TRBV6-5
j_gene: TRBJ1-5
CDR3aa: CASSLGQKNQPQHF
CDR3nt: TGTGCCAGCAGTTTGGGACAGAAGAATCAGCCCCAGCATTTT

abundance: few
d_gene: TRBD2
v_gene: TRBV20-1
j_gene: TRBJ2-7
CDR3aa: CSAGLPYEQYF
CDR3nt: TGCAGTGCGGGACTACCCTACGAGCAGTACTTC

abundance: many
d_gene: NA
v_gene: TRBV6-1
j_gene: TRBJ2-7
CDR3aa: CASSEIKSDWGHRRYEQYF
CDR3nt: TGTGCCAGCAGTGAAATTAAGTCGGATTGGGGACACCGGAGATACGAGCAGTACTTC

abundance: NA
d_gene: NA
v_gene: TRBV9
j_gene: TRBJ1-2
CDR3aa: CASSVGGAPYGYTF
CDR3nt: TGTGCCAGCAGCGTAGGAGGGGCACCCTATGGCTACACCTTC

abundance: NA
d_gene: NA
v_gene: TRBV6-2/TRBV6-3
j_gene: TRBJ1-3
CDR3aa: CASSYGELGSGNTIYF
CDR3nt: TGTGCCAGCAGTTACGGAGAGTTAGGCTCCGGAAACACCATATATTTT

abundance: NA
d_gene: NA
v_gene: TRBV18
j_gene: TRBJ2-1
CDR3aa: CASSPAAGPYNEQFF
CDR3nt: TGTGCCAGCTCACCAGCAGCGGGCCCCTACAATGAGCAGTTCTTC

abundance: NA
d_gene: TRBD1
v_gene: TRBV7-6
j_gene: TRBJ1-6
CDR3aa: CASSSDRDSPLHF
CDR3nt: TGTGCCAGCAGCTCCGACAGGGATTCACCCCTCCACTTT

abundance: few
d_gene: TRBD2
v_gene: TRBV6-5
j_gene: TRBJ2-5
CDR3aa: CASSLSSGSPEKTQYF
CDR3nt: TGTGCCAGCAGTTTATCTAGCGGGAGTCCAGAAAAGACCCAGTACTTC

abundance: few
d_gene: TRBD2
v_gene: TRBV10-3
j_gene: TRBJ2-1
CDR3aa: CAIRGTSGGGPYNEQFF
CDR3nt: TGTGCCATCAGGGGGACTAGCGGGGGAGGCCCTTACAATGAGCAGTTCTTC

abundance: NA
d_gene: NA
v_gene: TRBV13
j_gene: TRBJ2-1
CDR3aa: CASSLQPPTGATYNEQFF
CDR3nt: TGTGCCAGCAGCCTTCAACCCCCCACGGGAGCGACCTACAATGAGCAGTTCTTC